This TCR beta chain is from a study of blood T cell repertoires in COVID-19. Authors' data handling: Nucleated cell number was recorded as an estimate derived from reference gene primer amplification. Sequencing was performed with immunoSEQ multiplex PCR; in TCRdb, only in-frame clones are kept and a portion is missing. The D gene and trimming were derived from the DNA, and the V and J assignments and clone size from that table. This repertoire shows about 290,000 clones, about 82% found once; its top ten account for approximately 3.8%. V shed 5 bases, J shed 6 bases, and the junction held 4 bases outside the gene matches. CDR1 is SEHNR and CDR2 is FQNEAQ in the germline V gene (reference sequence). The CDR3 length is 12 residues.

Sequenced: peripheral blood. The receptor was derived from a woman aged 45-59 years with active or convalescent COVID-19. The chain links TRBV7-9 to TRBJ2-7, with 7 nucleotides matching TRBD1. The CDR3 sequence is CASSLPGGEQYF. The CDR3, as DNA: TGTGCCAGCAGCCTACCAGGGGGCGAGCAGTACTTC. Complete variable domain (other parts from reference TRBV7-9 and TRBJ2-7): DTGVSQNPRHKITKRGQNVTFRCDPISEHNRLYWYRQTLGQGPEFLTYFQNEAQLEKSRLLSDRFSAERPKGSFSTLEIQRTEQGDSAMYLCASSLPGGEQYFGPGTRLTVT.